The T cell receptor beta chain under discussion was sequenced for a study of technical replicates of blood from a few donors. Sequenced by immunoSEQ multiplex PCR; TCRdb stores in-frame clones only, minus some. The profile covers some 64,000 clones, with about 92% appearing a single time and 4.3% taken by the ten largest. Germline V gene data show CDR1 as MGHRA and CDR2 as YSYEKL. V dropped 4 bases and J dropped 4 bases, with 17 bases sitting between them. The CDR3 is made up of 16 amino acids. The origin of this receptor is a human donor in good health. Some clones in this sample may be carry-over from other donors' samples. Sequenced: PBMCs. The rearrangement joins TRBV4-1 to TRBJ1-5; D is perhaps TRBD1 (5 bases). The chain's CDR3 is CASSPQGGAWNQPQHF. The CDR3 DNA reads TGCGCCAGCAGCCCGCAGGGTGGGGCCTGGAATCAGCCCCAGCATTTT.